Shown below are 10 T cell receptor beta chains from a single sample sequenced in a study of blood T cell repertoires in COVID-19. TCRdb's copy holds only in-frame clones and misses some; the assay was immunoSEQ multiplex PCR. The sample contains fewer than 70,000 clones, 70% to 90% of which appear only once. Material for sequencing was peripheral blood. Every receptor here comes from a human donor in a cohort sampled during active COVID-19.

This sequence joins TRBV7-9 and TRBJ2-2; D uncertain. The CDR3 loop spans 13 amino acids. Germline lookup yields CDR1 SEHNR and CDR2 FQNEAQ (reference sequence). The V and J ends lost 1 base and 5 bases respectively, with 5 bases between them. The CDR3 DNA is TGTGCCAGCAGCTTAGGGCCGACCGGGGAGCTGTTTTTT. This translates into CASSLGPTGELFF.

The V and J genes are TRBV7-9 and TRBJ2-5; D not certain. CDR1 and CDR2 (germline): SEHNR, FQNEAQ (reference sequence). This CDR3 comprises 12 residues. V shed 5 bases and J shed 1 base, with 5 bases lying between them. CDR3 sequence reads: CASSLTQETQYF. The CDR3 coding sequence is TGTGCCAGCAGCCTAACCCAAGAGACCCAGTACTTC.

The CDR3 DNA is TGTGCCAGCAAGGGGGCAGGGAACAATGAGCAGTTCTTC. Translation: CASKGAGNNEQFF. The chain joins TRBV5-4 to TRBJ2-1; the match to TRBD1 covers 7 bases. This CDR3 spans 13 amino acids. Germline CDR1 reads SGHNT; CDR2 reads YYREEE (reference sequence). Trimming cost V 6 bases and J 5 bases; bases outside gene matches: 5.

This sequence joins TRBV28 and TRBJ1-6; no firm D call. This CDR3 contains 13 residues. With 9 bases removed from V and 6 bases from J, the gap between germline ends came to 12 bases. Per germline, CDR1 MDHEN and CDR2 SYDVKM. The CDR3 sequence: CASTQVPNSPLHF. The CDR3, as DNA: TGTGCCAGTACGCAGGTTCCTAATTCACCCCTCCACTTT.

The chain recombines TRBV19 with TRBJ2-2; TRBD2 agrees at 8 bases. Trimming at V came to 8 bases and at J to 5 bases, leaving 13 bases not matched to a gene. The CDR3 spans 16 residues. CDR1 and CDR2 (germline): LNHDA, SQIVND (reference sequence). Here the CDR3 reads CASRKPERETTGELFF. The CDR3 DNA reads as TGTGCCAGTCGCAAACCAGAGCGGGAGACAACCGGGGAGCTGTTTTTT. Filled out from reference TRBV19 and TRBJ2-2, the complete variable domain reads DGGITQSPKYLFRKEGQNVTLSCEQNLNHDAMYWYRQDPGQGLRLIYYSQIVNDFQKGDIAEGYSVSREKKESFPLTVTSAQKNPTAFYLCASRKPERETTGELFFGEGSRLTVL.

This sequence joins TRBV7-8 and TRBJ1-4; D call uncertain. The CDR3 spans 16 residues. Per germline, CDR1 SGHVS and CDR2 FQNEAQ. Between the trimmed V and J ends, which lost 2 bases and 0 bases, there was a span of 10 bases. Here the CDR3 reads CASSLHELPTNEKLFF. As DNA, the CDR3 is TGTGCCAGCAGCTTACACGAACTTCCAACTAATGAAAAACTGTTTTTT.

The chain joins TRBV7-2 to TRBJ2-1, with D hard to call. This CDR3 has 12 residues. V shed 0 bases and J shed 12 bases, with 9 bases lying between them. From germline, CDR1 is SGHTA and CDR2 FQGNSA. For the CDR3, the DNA is TGTGCCAGCAGCTTAGCACGCGACTCGCAGTTCTTC. Amino acids: CASSLARDSQFF.

The chain combines TRBV7-2 with TRBJ2-1; TRBD1 matches at 10 bases. V was pared by 6 bases and J by 3 bases, with 5 bases of the junction left unmatched. Germline V CDR1 and CDR2: SGHTA, FQGNSA. CDR3 length: 15 residues. The chain's CDR3 is CASRWDRGDYNEQFF. In nucleotides, the CDR3 is TGTGCCAGCAGGTGGGACAGGGGCGACTACAATGAGCAGTTCTTC.

The chain uses TRBV5-1 and TRBJ2-1; D ambiguous. CDR3 length: 12 residues. V was shortened by 1 base and J by 8 bases, with 7 bases between the two germline ends. The V gene's germline CDR1 is SGHRS and CDR2 YFSETQ. CDR3 bases: TGCGCCAGCAGCTTGACAGTCTATGAGCAGTTCTTC. Translating gives CASSLTVYEQFF. The whole variable domain, filled in from reference TRBV5-1 and TRBJ2-1, reads KAGVTQTPRYLIKTRGQQVTLSCSPISGHRSVSWYQQTPGQGLQFLFEYFSETQRNKGNFPGRFSGRQFSNSRSEMNVSTLELGDSALYLCASSLTVYEQFFGPGTRLTVL.

The chain employs TRBV7-9 and TRBJ1-2; 7 nucleotides align to TRBD1. Per the germline V gene, CDR1 is SEHNR and CDR2 is FQNEAQ (reference sequence). CDR3 size: 16 residues. V lost 2 bases and J lost 4; bases outside the gene matches: 10. The CDR3 DNA reads as TGTGCCAGCAGCTTATCGACAGGGTCCTGGATCTATGGCTACACCTTC. Its protein product is CASSLSTGSWIYGYTF.